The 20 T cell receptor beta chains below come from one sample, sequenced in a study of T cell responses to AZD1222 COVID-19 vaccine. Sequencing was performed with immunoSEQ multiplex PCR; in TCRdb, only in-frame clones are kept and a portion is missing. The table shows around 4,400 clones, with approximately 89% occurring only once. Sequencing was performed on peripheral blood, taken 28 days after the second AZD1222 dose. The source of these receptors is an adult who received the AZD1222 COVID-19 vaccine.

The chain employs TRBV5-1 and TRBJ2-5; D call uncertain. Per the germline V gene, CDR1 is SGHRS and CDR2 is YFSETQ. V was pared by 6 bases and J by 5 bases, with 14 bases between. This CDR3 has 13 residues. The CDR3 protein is CASTLMSRETQYF. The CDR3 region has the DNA TGCGCCAGCACCCTAATGAGTCGGGAGACCCAGTACTTC.

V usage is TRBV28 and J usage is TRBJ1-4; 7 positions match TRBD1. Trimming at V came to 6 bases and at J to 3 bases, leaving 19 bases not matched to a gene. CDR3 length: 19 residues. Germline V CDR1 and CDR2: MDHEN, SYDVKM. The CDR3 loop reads CASRRYWTGTTGANEKLFF. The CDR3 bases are TGTGCCAGCAGGCGCTACTGGACAGGCACTACAGGGGCTAATGAAAAACTGTTTTTT. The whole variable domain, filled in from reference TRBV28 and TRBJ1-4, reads DVKVTQSSRYLVKRTGEKVFLECVQDMDHENMFWYRQDPGLGLRLIYFSYDVKMKEKGDIPEGYSVSREKKERFSLILESASTNQTSMYLCASRRYWTGTTGANEKLFFGSGTQLSVL.

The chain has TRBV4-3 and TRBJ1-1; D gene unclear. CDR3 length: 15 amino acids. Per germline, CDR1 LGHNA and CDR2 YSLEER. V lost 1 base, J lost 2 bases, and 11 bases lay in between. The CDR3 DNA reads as TGCGCCAGCAGCCAAGCCGGGTTCCCTAACACTGAAGCTTTCTTT. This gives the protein CASSQAGFPNTEAFF.

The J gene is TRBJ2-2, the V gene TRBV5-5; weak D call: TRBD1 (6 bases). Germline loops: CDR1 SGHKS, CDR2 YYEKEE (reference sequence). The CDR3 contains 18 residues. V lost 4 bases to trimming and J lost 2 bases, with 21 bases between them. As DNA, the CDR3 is TGTGCCAGCAGCCCCCCCCCGGGACACCGAGACAACACCGGGGAGCTGTTTTTT. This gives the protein CASSPPPGHRDNTGELFF. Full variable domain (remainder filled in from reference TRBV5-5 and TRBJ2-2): DAGVTQSPTHLIKTRGQQVTLRCSPISGHKSVSWYQQVLGQGPQFIFQYYEKEERGRGNFPDRFSARQFPNYSSELNVNALLLGDSALYLCASSPPPGHRDNTGELFFGEGSRLTVL.

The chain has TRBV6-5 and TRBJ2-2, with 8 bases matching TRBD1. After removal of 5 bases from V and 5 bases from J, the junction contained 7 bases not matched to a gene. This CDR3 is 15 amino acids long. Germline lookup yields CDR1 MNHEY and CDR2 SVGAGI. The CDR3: CASSLTGGRTGELFF. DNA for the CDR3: TGTGCCAGCAGTCTAACAGGGGGTCGGACCGGGGAGCTGTTTTTT.

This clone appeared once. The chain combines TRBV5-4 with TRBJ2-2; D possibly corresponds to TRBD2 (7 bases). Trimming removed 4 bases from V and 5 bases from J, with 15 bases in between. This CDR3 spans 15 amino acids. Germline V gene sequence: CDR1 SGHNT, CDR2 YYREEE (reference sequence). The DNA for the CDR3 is TGTGCCAGCAGCGATTGGGGGGGCCCTACCGGGGAGCTGTTTTTT. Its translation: CASSDWGGPTGELFF.

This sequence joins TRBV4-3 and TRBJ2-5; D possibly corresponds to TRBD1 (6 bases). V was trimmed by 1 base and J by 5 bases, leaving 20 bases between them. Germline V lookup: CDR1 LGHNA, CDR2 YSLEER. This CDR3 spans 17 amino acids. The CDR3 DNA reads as TGCGCCAGCAGCCAAGGGGGACATAGGGCGGCCGGGGAGACCCAGTACTTC. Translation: CASSQGGHRAAGETQYF.

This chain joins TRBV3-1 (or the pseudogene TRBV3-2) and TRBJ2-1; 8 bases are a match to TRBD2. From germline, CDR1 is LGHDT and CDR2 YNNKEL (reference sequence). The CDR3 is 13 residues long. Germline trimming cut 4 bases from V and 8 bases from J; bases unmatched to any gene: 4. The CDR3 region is CASSRSGGYEQFF. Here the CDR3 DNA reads TGTGCCAGCAGCCGCAGCGGGGGTTATGAGCAGTTCTTC.

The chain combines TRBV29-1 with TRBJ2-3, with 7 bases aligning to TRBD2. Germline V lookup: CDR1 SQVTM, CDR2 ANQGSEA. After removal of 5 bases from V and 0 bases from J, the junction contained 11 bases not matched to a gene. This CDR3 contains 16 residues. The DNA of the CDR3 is TGCAGCGTTACTCGCCCGGCTAGCGGTAGCACAGATACGCAGTATTTT. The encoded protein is CSVTRPASGSTDTQYF.

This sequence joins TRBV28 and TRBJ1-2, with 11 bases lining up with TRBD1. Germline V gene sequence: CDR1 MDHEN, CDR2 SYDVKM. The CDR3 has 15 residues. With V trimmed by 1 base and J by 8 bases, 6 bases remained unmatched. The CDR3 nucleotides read TGTGCCAGCAGTTTATCGGGACAGGGGGTGGAAGGCTACACCTTC. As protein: CASSLSGQGVEGYTF.

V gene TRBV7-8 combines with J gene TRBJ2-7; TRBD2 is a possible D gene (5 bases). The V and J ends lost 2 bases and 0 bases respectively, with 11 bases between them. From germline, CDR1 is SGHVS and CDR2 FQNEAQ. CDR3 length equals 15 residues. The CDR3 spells CASSLPGSFSYEQYF. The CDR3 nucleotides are TGTGCCAGCAGCTTACCGGGGAGCTTCTCCTACGAGCAGTACTTC.

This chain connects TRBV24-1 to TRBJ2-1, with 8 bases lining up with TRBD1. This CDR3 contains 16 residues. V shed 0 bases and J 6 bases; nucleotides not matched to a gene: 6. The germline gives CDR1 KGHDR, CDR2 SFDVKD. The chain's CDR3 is CATSDLTGTGLNEQFF. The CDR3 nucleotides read TGTGCCACCAGTGATTTGACCGGGACAGGACTCAATGAGCAGTTCTTC.

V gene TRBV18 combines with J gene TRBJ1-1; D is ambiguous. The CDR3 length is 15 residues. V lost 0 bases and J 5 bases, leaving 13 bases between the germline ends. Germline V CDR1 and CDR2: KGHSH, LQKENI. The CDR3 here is CASSPPIRRETEAFF. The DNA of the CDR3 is TGTGCCAGCTCACCACCGATAAGAAGAGAAACTGAAGCTTTCTTT.

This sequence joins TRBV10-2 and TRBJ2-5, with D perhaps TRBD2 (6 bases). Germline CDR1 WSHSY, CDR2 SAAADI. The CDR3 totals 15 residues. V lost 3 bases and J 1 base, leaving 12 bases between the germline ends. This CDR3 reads CASSEFFSGQETQYF. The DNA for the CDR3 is TGCGCCAGCAGTGAATTCTTTAGCGGCCAAGAGACCCAGTACTTC.

The CDR3 loop is CASSAQVNTEAFF. The CDR3 coding sequence is TGTGCCAGCAGTGCTCAGGTTAATACTGAAGCTTTCTTT. The genes are TRBV2 and TRBJ1-1; D gene ambiguous. Trimming removed 4 bases from V and 5 bases from J, with 11 bases in between. There are 13 residues in the CDR3. Germline CDR1 is SNHLY and CDR2 is FYNNEI.

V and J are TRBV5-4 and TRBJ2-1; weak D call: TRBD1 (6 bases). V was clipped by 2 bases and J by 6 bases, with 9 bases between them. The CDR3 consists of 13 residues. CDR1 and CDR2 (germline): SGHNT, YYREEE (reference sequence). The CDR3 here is CASSFSGANEQFF. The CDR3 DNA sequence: TGTGCCAGCAGCTTTTCAGGGGCCAATGAGCAGTTCTTC.

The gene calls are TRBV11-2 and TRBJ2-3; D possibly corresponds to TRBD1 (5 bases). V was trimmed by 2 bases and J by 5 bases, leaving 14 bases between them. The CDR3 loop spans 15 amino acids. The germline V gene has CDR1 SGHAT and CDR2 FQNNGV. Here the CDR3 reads CASSLNRKGQDTQYF. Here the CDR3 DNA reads TGTGCCAGCAGCTTAAACAGGAAAGGACAAGATACGCAGTATTTT.

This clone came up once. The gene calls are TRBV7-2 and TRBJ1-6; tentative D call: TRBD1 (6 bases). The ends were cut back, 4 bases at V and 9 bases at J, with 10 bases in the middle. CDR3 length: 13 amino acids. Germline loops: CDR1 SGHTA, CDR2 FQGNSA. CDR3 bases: TGTGCCAGCAGCTCCAACAGGGCTTCACCCCTCCACTTT. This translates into CASSSNRASPLHF.

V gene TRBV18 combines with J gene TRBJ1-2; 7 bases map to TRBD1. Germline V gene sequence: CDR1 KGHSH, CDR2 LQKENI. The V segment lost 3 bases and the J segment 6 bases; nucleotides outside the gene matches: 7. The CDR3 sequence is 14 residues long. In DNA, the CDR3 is TGTGCCAGCTCACCCTTCAGGGGGGCCGATGGCTACACCTTC. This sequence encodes CASSPFRGADGYTF.

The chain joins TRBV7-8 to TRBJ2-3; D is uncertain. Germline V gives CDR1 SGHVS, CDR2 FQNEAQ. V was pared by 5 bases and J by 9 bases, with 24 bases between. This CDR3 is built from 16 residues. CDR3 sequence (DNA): TGTGCCAGCAGCCCTTCTCGACGGGCATCCGAATCCACGCAGTATTTT. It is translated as CASSPSRRASESTQYF. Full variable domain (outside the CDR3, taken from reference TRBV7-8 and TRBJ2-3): GAGVSQSPRYKVAKRGQDVALRCDPISGHVSLFWYQQALGQGPEFLTYFQNEAQLDKSGLPSDRFFAERPEGSVSTLKIQRTQQEDSAVYLCASSPSRRASESTQYFGPGTRLTVL.